The present entry profiles one T cell receptor beta chain with its context. The data were taken from a study of T-cell memory formation after mild COVID-19. The overall study: The study found TCR clusters largely donor specific.

The germline V gene has CDR1 SGHAT and CDR2 FQNNGV. There are 14 residues in the CDR3. After removal of 4 bases from V and 3 bases from J, the junction contained 5 bases not matched to a gene. TCRdb recomputed calls from the 5' RACE reads with MiXCR, one row per CDR3 protein. The table lists about 110,000 distinct CDR3 sequences, around an eighth of them singletons, with around 26% in the top ten. This chain joins TRBV11-2 and TRBJ2-7, with 8 bases matching TRBD1. The TCR sequence derives from an adult woman who had mild COVID-19 (a few samples of this study predate the infection). Cell type and time point are not known. The specimen was PBMCs or a T cell subset sorted from them (not recorded which). CDR3 DNA: TGTGCCAGCAGCTCTAGAGGACAGGGCTACGAGCAGTACTTC. Amino acids: CASSSRGQGYEQYF. Variable domain in full (rest from reference TRBV11-2 and TRBJ2-7): EAGVAQSPRYKIIEKRQSVAFWCNPISGHATLYWYQQILGQGPKLLIQFQNNGVVDDSQLPKDRFSAERLKGVDSTLKIQPAKLEDSAVYLCASSSRGQGYEQYFGPGTRLTVT.